This T cell receptor (beta chain) comes out of a study of cytomegalovirus exposure and HLA in healthy donors. The PCR had 60 Vbeta and 13 Jbeta primers. The protocol was immunoSEQ multiplex PCR, while the TCRdb copy is restricted to in-frame clones and leaves out a portion. The table has 150,000 to 200,000 clones, less than 90% seen once; the top ten hold roughly 0.38%. Notes on the study in general: There were reportedly fewer N-insertions in an Asian-associated ancestry cluster than the roughly 670-donor mean, in a later analysis. Sequencing depth roughly uniform across donors was assumed in presence/absence analyses.

As for this clone: The antigen remains undetermined.

This TCR was sampled from a boy aged 2 to 9 in good health and CMV-seronegative. The sequencing input was PBMCs.

CDR3 amino acids: CASRGSGTVYNEQFF. CDR3 nucleotides: TGTGCCAGCAGGGGTTCCGGGACAGTATACAATGAGCAGTTCTTC. J is TRBJ2-1 and V is TRBV6-6, with 7 bases fitting TRBD1. V lost 6 bases, J lost 4 bases, and 9 bases stayed unmatched. The germline CDR1 and CDR2 sequences are MNHNY and SVGAGI (reference sequence). The CDR3 has 15 residues.